These T cell receptor beta chains were read from a single sample in a study of CD8 T cells in Susac syndrome. One entry per CDR3 protein results from TCRdb running MiXCR on the immunoSEQ multiplex PCR reads. Counted here are 150,000 to 200,000 distinct CDR3 sequences, about 94% occurring once; the ten biggest clones make up roughly 0.094%. Specimen: CD4+ T cells from PBMCs. Receptors originate from a human donor with multiple sclerosis. The CDR3 runs from the conserved cysteine through the conserved F or W. A D gene is named only where the DNA matches it firmly. Not all rows give a size; the values are once, few, many and, for expanded clones, a class.

CDR3nt: TGTGCCAGCAGTTTGGGAGACAGAAGGGCTTTCTTT
CDR3aa: CASSLGDRRAFF
j_gene: TRBJ1-1
v_gene: TRBV12-3/TRBV12-4
d_gene: NA
abundance: NA

CDR3nt: TGTGCCAGCAGCCGGGACAGGGGTGGTCTCCCGATTTTT
CDR3aa: CASSRDRGGLPIF
j_gene: TRBJ1-6
v_gene: TRBV11-2
d_gene: TRBD1
abundance: NA

CDR3nt: TGTGCCAGCAACGCCATCGGGGAGACCCAGTACTTC
CDR3aa: CASNAIGETQYF
j_gene: TRBJ2-5
v_gene: TRBV12-3/TRBV12-4
d_gene: NA
abundance: NA

CDR3nt: TGCAGTGCGATTGAAGTTTACAATGAGCAGTTCTTC
CDR3aa: CSAIEVYNEQFF
j_gene: TRBJ2-1
v_gene: TRBV20-1
d_gene: NA
abundance: NA

CDR3nt: TGTGCCAGCTCCCACCGTGAGGGGAGGGATGGCTACACCTTC
CDR3aa: CASSHREGRDGYTF
j_gene: TRBJ1-2
v_gene: TRBV18
d_gene: NA
abundance: NA

CDR3nt: TGCAGTGCTACCCAAGACTTATCCTACGAGCAGTACTTC
CDR3aa: CSATQDLSYEQYF
j_gene: TRBJ2-7
v_gene: TRBV20-1
d_gene: NA
abundance: NA

CDR3nt: TGTGCCAGCAGCCAAGGGCAGTATGTGGCGACCCAGTACTTC
CDR3aa: CASSQGQYVATQYF
j_gene: TRBJ2-5
v_gene: TRBV3-1
d_gene: NA
abundance: NA

CDR3nt: TGTGCCAGCAGCCATTCAGGGTTATCCTACAATGAGCAGTTCTTC
CDR3aa: CASSHSGLSYNEQFF
j_gene: TRBJ2-1
v_gene: TRBV5-8
d_gene: NA
abundance: NA

CDR3nt: TGCAGTGCGCAATTAGCGGCTAGCACAGATACGCAGTATTTT
CDR3aa: CSAQLAASTDTQYF
j_gene: TRBJ2-3
v_gene: TRBV20-1
d_gene: NA
abundance: NA

CDR3nt: TGTGCCAGCAGCCACCTCAGGGACCAGCCCCAGCATTTT
CDR3aa: CASSHLRDQPQHF
j_gene: TRBJ1-5
v_gene: TRBV3-1
d_gene: NA
abundance: NA

CDR3nt: TGTGCCAGCAGTGGCTGGCTTGGGGGGGCCAACGAGCAGTACTTC
CDR3aa: CASSGWLGGANEQYF
j_gene: TRBJ2-7
v_gene: TRBV28
d_gene: NA
abundance: NA

CDR3nt: TGTGCCAGCAACCGATTAGGGCGCGGGGGGGCAGATACGCAGTATTTT
CDR3aa: CASNRLGRGGADTQYF
j_gene: TRBJ2-3
v_gene: TRBV7-9
d_gene: TRBD2
abundance: NA

CDR3nt: TGTGCCTGGAGTGTTGGGACAGATACGCAGTATTTT
CDR3aa: CAWSVGTDTQYF
j_gene: TRBJ2-3
v_gene: TRBV30
d_gene: NA
abundance: NA

CDR3nt: TGTGCCAGCAGGACCACATGGACGTCCTACAATGAGCAGTTCTTC
CDR3aa: CASRTTWTSYNEQFF
j_gene: TRBJ2-1
v_gene: TRBV12-3/TRBV12-4
d_gene: NA
abundance: NA

CDR3nt: TGCAGTGTTGAGGAGGCCTATGGCTACACCTTC
CDR3aa: CSVEEAYGYTF
j_gene: TRBJ1-2
v_gene: TRBV20-1
d_gene: NA
abundance: NA

CDR3nt: TGTGCCAGCAGCTTTTACGAGGATGAGCAGTTCTTC
CDR3aa: CASSFYEDEQFF
j_gene: TRBJ2-1
v_gene: TRBV11-3
d_gene: NA
abundance: once

CDR3nt: TGTGCCAGCTCACCCACAGGGCCCGAGACCCAGTACTTC
CDR3aa: CASSPTGPETQYF
j_gene: TRBJ2-5
v_gene: TRBV18
d_gene: NA
abundance: NA

CDR3nt: TGTGCCAGCAGCGCAGGGGTTTCGCAGTTCTTC
CDR3aa: CASSAGVSQFF
j_gene: TRBJ2-1
v_gene: TRBV11-2
d_gene: NA
abundance: NA

CDR3nt: TGTGCCAGCAGCTTAGGGGGGGGAGCAGCGCTCGCGCGTTCACCCCTCCACTTT
CDR3aa: CASSLGGGAALARSPLHF
j_gene: TRBJ1-6
v_gene: TRBV7-9
d_gene: NA
abundance: NA

CDR3nt: TGTGCCAGCAGCTTGGAGGGAAATTCACCCCTCCACTTT
CDR3aa: CASSLEGNSPLHF
j_gene: TRBJ1-6
v_gene: TRBV5-4
d_gene: NA
abundance: few

CDR3nt: TGTGCCAGCAGTCGGACAGGGGAAGGTGAAAAACTGTTTTTT
CDR3aa: CASSRTGEGEKLFF
j_gene: TRBJ1-4
v_gene: TRBV6-5
d_gene: TRBD1
abundance: NA

CDR3nt: TGTGCCACCAGCAGCACGCTCGGGACTCTCCCCCCAATAGCCAAAAACATTCAGTACTTC
CDR3aa: CATSSTLGTLPPIAKNIQYF
j_gene: TRBJ2-4
v_gene: TRBV15
d_gene: NA
abundance: NA

CDR3nt: TGTGCCAGCAGCCGGGAAATCTCTGGGGCCAACGTCCTGACTTTC
CDR3aa: CASSREISGANVLTF
j_gene: TRBJ2-6
v_gene: TRBV7-2
d_gene: NA
abundance: NA